A single sample gave rise to the 29 T cell receptor beta chains below, sequenced in a study of CD8 T cells in ankylosing spondylitis. TCRdb fed the 5' RACE reads into MiXCR, producing one record per CDR3 protein. This sample yields tens of thousands of distinct CDR3 sequences, of which around 30% are seen a single time; around 59% belongs to the top ten. The sequenced sample consisted of blood, either unsorted or a sorted T cell fraction (not recorded which). Source of these receptors: a male donor with ankylosing spondylitis or in good health (not recorded which).

This clonotype was observed a handful of times. The V and J genes are TRBV29-1 and TRBJ1-4; 8 bases agree with TRBD1. V was pared by 6 bases and J by 6 bases, with 12 bases of the junction left unmatched. Germline V gives CDR1 SQVTM, CDR2 ANQGSEA. The CDR3 covers 15 residues. The CDR3 region is CSVRSLQGEDEKLFF. CDR3 coding DNA: TGCAGCGTCCGTTCCCTACAGGGGGAAGATGAAAAACTGTTTTTT.

The rearrangement joins TRBV28 to TRBJ1-5; TRBD1 is a possible D gene (5 bases). There are 18 residues in the CDR3. CDR1 is MDHEN, CDR2 SYDVKM, per germline. V dropped 1 base and J dropped 0 bases, with 16 bases sitting between them. CDR3 DNA sequence: TGTGCCAGCAGTTTATTGGGGGACCGAACATATAGCAATCAGCCCCAGCATTTT. It translates to CASSLLGDRTYSNQPQHF. The complete variable domain, with remaining parts taken from reference TRBV28 and TRBJ1-5, reads DVKVTQSSRYLVKRTGEKVFLECVQDMDHENMFWYRQDPGLGLRLIYFSYDVKMKEKGDIPEGYSVSREKKERFSLILESASTNQTSMYLCASSLLGDRTYSNQPQHFGDGTRLSIL.

This clonotype showed up just a few times. CDR3 bases: TGTGCCAGCAGTTACTCCCGGGGTAGCGGGGAGGAAAATACGCAGTATTTT. It specifies CASSYSRGSGEENTQYF. The V gene is TRBV6-5, the J gene TRBJ2-3; 8 bases map to TRBD2. V was clipped by 0 bases and J by 7 bases; unmatched bases: 12. This CDR3 region has 17 residues. The germline V gene encodes CDR1 MNHEY and CDR2 SVGAGI.

There are a few counts of this clonotype. The chain couples TRBV5-1 to TRBJ2-7; D ambiguous. The CDR3 totals 13 residues. Germline V gene lookup returns CDR1 SGHRS and CDR2 YFSETQ. Trimming stripped 3 bases from V and 0 bases from J, with 7 bases between. CDR3 DNA sequence: TGCGCCAGCAGCTCAGGCAGCTCCTACGAGCAGTACTTC. As protein: CASSSGSSYEQYF.

The rearrangement links TRBV5-1 to TRBJ2-7, with D hard to call. Trimming stripped 1 base from V and 1 base from J, with 12 bases between. Germline values: CDR1 SGHRS, CDR2 YFSETQ. This CDR3 has 15 amino acids. The CDR3 region has the DNA TGCGCCAGCAGCTTGTTCTCCGGTCCGTCCTACGAGCAGTACTTC. It codes for CASSLFSGPSYEQYF.

The table lists this clonotype with a count of one. V is TRBV6-1 and J is TRBJ1-4, with D hard to call. Germline V gives CDR1 MNHNS, CDR2 SASEGT. This CDR3 has 12 amino acids. Trimming stripped 6 bases from V and 5 bases from J, with 7 bases between. CDR3 sequence: CASRATNEKLFF. CDR3 coding DNA: TGTGCCAGCAGGGCTACGAATGAAAAACTGTTTTTT.

The chain couples TRBV29-1 to TRBJ1-2; D is uncertain. This CDR3 spans 12 amino acids. Trimming took 3 bases from V and 5 from J, leaving 10 bases between them. CDR1 and CDR2 from the germline V gene are SQVTM and ANQGSEA. This CDR3 reads CSVEGNGYGYTF. In nucleotides, the CDR3 is TGCAGCGTTGAGGGGAACGGATATGGCTACACCTTC.

This clonotype appeared a single time. This chain uses TRBV19 with TRBJ2-7; D is perhaps TRBD1 or TRBD2 (5 bases each). V gave up 3 bases and J gave up 3 bases, with 9 bases separating them. CDR3 length equals 13 residues. The germline V gene has CDR1 LNHDA and CDR2 SQIVND (reference sequence). CDR3 sequence: CASSMGEGYEQYF. The CDR3 bases are TGTGCCAGTAGTATGGGGGAAGGCTACGAGCAGTACTTC.

This clonotype was seen only a few times. This chain links TRBV7-9 with TRBJ1-1; 7 positions agree with TRBD1. V dropped 6 bases and J dropped 1; count of bases not matched to a gene: 5. Looked up from germline, CDR1 is SEHNR and CDR2 is FQNEAQ (reference sequence). This CDR3 is built from 14 residues. In DNA form, the CDR3 reads TGTGCCAGCAGGGAGGGACAGCGGAACACTGAAGCTTTCTTT. Translating gives CASREGQRNTEAFF. The full variable domain, its missing parts supplied by reference TRBV7-9 and TRBJ1-1, is DTGVSQNPRHKITKRGQNVTFRCDPISEHNRLYWYRQTLGQGPEFLTYFQNEAQLEKSRLLSDRFSAERPKGSFSTLEIQRTEQGDSAMYLCASREGQRNTEAFFGQGTRLTVV.

The genes are TRBV7-3 and TRBJ2-1, with 13 bases fitting TRBD2. Germline CDR1 SGHTA, CDR2 FQGTGA. J was trimmed by 7 bases and V by 5 bases; bases with no gene match: 8. This CDR3 contains 16 residues. The CDR3 DNA reads as TGTGCCAGCAGCCCCCGTGGACTAGCGGGAGTTAATGAGCAGTTCTTC. It specifies CASSPRGLAGVNEQFF.

The V gene is TRBV12-3 or TRBV12-4, the J gene TRBJ2-3; possibly TRBD2 for D (5 bases). CDR3 length: 15 residues. Between the trimmed V and J ends, which lost 6 bases and 1 base, there was a span of 14 bases. CDR3 in amino acids: CASSLSGARTDTQYF. The CDR3 DNA sequence: TGTGCCAGCAGCCTGAGCGGCGCCCGCACAGATACGCAGTATTTT.

The CDR3 bases are TGCGCCAGCAGCTTGGAAGTTATTGGGACAGGGGCCTACAATGAGCAGTTCTTC. Translating gives CASSLEVIGTGAYNEQFF. The chain couples TRBV5-1 to TRBJ2-1; 10 positions match TRBD1. CDR1 SGHRS and CDR2 YFSETQ come from the germline V gene. The CDR3 totals 18 residues. Trimming at V came to 0 bases and at J to 2 bases, leaving 8 bases not matched to a gene.

V usage is TRBV5-1 and J usage is TRBJ1-5; tentatively, D is TRBD1 (6 bases). The germline gives CDR1 SGHRS, CDR2 YFSETQ. Trimming took 4 bases from V and 4 from J, leaving 9 bases between them. CDR3 length: 13 amino acids. CDR3 nucleotide sequence: TGCGCCAGCAGCATAGGGACAAATCAGCCCCAGCATTTT. Residues: CASSIGTNQPQHF.

V and J are TRBV12-3 or TRBV12-4 and TRBJ2-7, with D tentatively TRBD1 (5 bases). The CDR3 contains 16 residues. Trimming pared 6 bases from V and 0 bases from J, leaving 18 bases between. The CDR3 DNA follows: TGTGCCAGCAGAGGACACCCCTCGGGCATCTCCTACGAGCAGTACGTC. Amino acids: CASRGHPSGISYEQYV.

The chain uses TRBV20-1 and TRBJ1-1; TRBD1 is a possible D gene (5 bases). Looked up from germline, CDR1 is DFQATT and CDR2 is SNEGSKA (reference sequence). V was pared by 5 bases and J by 6 bases, with 13 bases between. The CDR3 is made up of 12 amino acids. In DNA form, the CDR3 reads TGCAGTGCTCGGGACGGAGTCGCTGAAGCTTTCTTT. It translates to CSARDGVAEAFF.

This clonotype was counted a few times. This sequence joins TRBV5-1 and TRBJ2-2; D possibly corresponds to TRBD2 (5 bases). Trimming stripped 0 bases from V and 4 bases from J, with 13 bases between. The CDR3 spans 16 residues. CDR1 is SGHRS and CDR2 is YFSETQ in the germline V gene. The CDR3 is CASSLGWRTGTGELFF. The CDR3 DNA is TGCGCCAGCAGCTTGGGATGGAGGACGGGCACCGGGGAGCTGTTTTTT. The entire variable domain, with the rest obtained from reference TRBV5-1 and TRBJ2-2, is as follows: KAGVTQTPRYLIKTRGQQVTLSCSPISGHRSVSWYQQTPGQGLQFLFEYFSETQRNKGNFPGRFSGRQFSNSRSEMNVSTLELGDSALYLCASSLGWRTGTGELFFGEGSRLTVL.

J is TRBJ2-2 and V is TRBV20-1, with TRBD2 matching over 7 bases. Germline V gives CDR1 DFQATT, CDR2 SNEGSKA (reference sequence). After removal of 0 bases from V and 7 bases from J, the junction contained 5 bases not matched to a gene. CDR3 length: 14 residues. CDR3 amino acids: CSARDTSAGGELFF. The CDR3 coding sequence is TGCAGTGCTAGAGATACTAGCGCGGGCGGGGAGCTGTTTTTT.

This clonotype showed up many times. The rearrangement joins TRBV20-1 to TRBJ2-2; possible D gene TRBD2, 6 bases. The CDR3 is 16 amino acids. Deletions cut 3 bases from V and 0 bases from J, with 14 bases between. CDR1 DFQATT and CDR2 SNEGSKA come from the germline V gene (reference sequence). CDR3 sequence: CSARPGGMANTGELFF. CDR3 in DNA: TGCAGTGCTAGGCCCGGCGGGATGGCGAACACCGGGGAGCTGTTTTTT.

V and J are TRBV12-3 or TRBV12-4 and TRBJ2-7; D is unclear. Trimming shortened V by 6 bases and J by 5 bases, and 11 bases separated the two germline ends. The CDR3 length is 12 residues. CDR3 region: CASSPVDDEQYF. CDR3 DNA sequence: TGTGCCAGCAGCCCCGTCGACGACGAGCAGTACTTC.

The chain combines TRBV5-1 with TRBJ2-3, with 10 bases aligning to TRBD2. The CDR3 consists of 18 residues. Germline V gene sequence: CDR1 SGHRS, CDR2 YFSETQ. J gave up 3 bases and V 4 bases, and 14 bases lay outside the gene matches. CDR3 sequence (DNA): TGCGCCAGCAGCGGGGCACTAGCGGGACCTAAGGCAACAGATACGCAGTATTTT. Translating gives CASSGALAGPKATDTQYF.

V gene TRBV20-1 combines with J gene TRBJ2-2; D may be TRBD1 or TRBD2 (5 bases each). Trimming pared 6 bases from V and 4 bases from J, leaving 21 bases between. There are 16 residues in the CDR3. The germline CDR1 and CDR2 sequences are DFQATT and SNEGSKA (reference sequence). For the CDR3, the DNA is TGCAGTGCCCCCCACACCCGACGGGGCCGCACCGGGGAGCTGTTTTTT. As protein: CSAPHTRRGRTGELFF.

This sequence joins TRBV3-1 and TRBJ2-2; D perhaps matches TRBD2 (6 bases). This CDR3 has 16 amino acids. V was shortened by 1 base and J by 4 bases, with 13 bases between the two germline ends. Germline CDR1 is LGHDT and CDR2 is YNNKEL (reference sequence). CDR3 DNA: TGTGCCAGCAGCCAAGCTCGGCGGGGAATCACCGGGGAGCTGTTTTTT. Translating it yields CASSQARRGITGELFF.

The chain employs TRBV4-1 and TRBJ1-5, with 9 positions matching TRBD1. The CDR3 sequence is 13 residues long. In germline, CDR1 is MGHRA, CDR2 YSYEKL. J was trimmed by 7 bases and V by 3 bases; bases with no gene match: 1. The CDR3 DNA follows: TGCGCCAGCAGCCAGGACAGGGGCCAGCCCCAGCATTTT. Its protein is CASSQDRGQPQHF.

The rearrangement uses TRBV20-1 and TRBJ2-3; 8 nucleotides align to TRBD2. The length of the CDR3 is 17 residues. Trimming removed 2 bases from V and 2 bases from J; junction bases left unmatched: 12. Per the germline V gene, CDR1 is DFQATT and CDR2 is SNEGSKA (reference sequence). The CDR3 spells CSARPPGLEGNTDTQYF. The CDR3 coding sequence is TGCAGTGCTAGACCCCCGGGACTAGAGGGGAACACAGATACGCAGTATTTT.

This chain uses TRBV3-1 with TRBJ2-7; TRBD1 matches 10 bases. J was trimmed by 3 bases and V by 0 bases; bases with no gene match: 5. Germline V lookup: CDR1 LGHDT, CDR2 YNNKEL (reference sequence). The CDR3 loop spans 16 amino acids. The CDR3 nucleotides read TGTGCCAGCAGCCAAGATGGGGGACAGGGGTACTACGAGCAGTACTTC. As protein: CASSQDGGQGYYEQYF.

The chain recombines TRBV5-6 with TRBJ2-7; TRBD2 is a possible D gene (5 bases). V gave up 3 bases and J gave up 5 bases, with 15 bases separating them. The length of the CDR3 is 14 residues. From germline, CDR1 is SGHDT and CDR2 YYEEEE. In DNA form, the CDR3 reads TGTGCCAGCAGCTCCCGTGTGGAGGTCCACGAGCAGTACTTC. This gives the protein CASSSRVEVHEQYF.

This clonotype was seen only once. V is TRBV20-1 and J is TRBJ1-1, with D possibly being TRBD1 (5 bases). The germline V and J ends were trimmed by 1 base and 4 bases, with 13 bases remaining between them. The CDR3 consists of 14 residues. Per germline, CDR1 DFQATT and CDR2 SNEGSKA (reference sequence). CDR3 coding DNA: TGCAGTGCTAGAGGGGGCCACTGGCTCACTGAAGCTTTCTTT. Its translation: CSARGGHWLTEAFF.

In this sample, this clonotype turned up a few times. This chain joins TRBV7-2 and TRBJ2-1, with D possibly being TRBD2 (5 bases). Trimming removed 5 bases from V and 4 bases from J, with 18 bases in between. CDR1 and CDR2 (germline): SGHTA, FQGNSA. This CDR3 region has 16 residues. The CDR3 coding sequence is TGTGCCAGCAGCCCTAGTCAGGTCCGAGGGTACAATGAGCAGTTCTTC. This encodes CASSPSQVRGYNEQFF.

This clonotype was seen a few times. This chain joins TRBV2 and TRBJ1-1, with no clear D. CDR3 length equals 16 residues. Germline V gene data show CDR1 as SNHLY and CDR2 as FYNNEI. V dropped 0 bases and J dropped 3 bases, with 14 bases sitting between them. CDR3 sequence (DNA): TGTGCCAGCAGTGAAGCTCGAGGGAATGGGGACACTGAAGCTTTCTTT. It encodes CASSEARGNGDTEAFF.